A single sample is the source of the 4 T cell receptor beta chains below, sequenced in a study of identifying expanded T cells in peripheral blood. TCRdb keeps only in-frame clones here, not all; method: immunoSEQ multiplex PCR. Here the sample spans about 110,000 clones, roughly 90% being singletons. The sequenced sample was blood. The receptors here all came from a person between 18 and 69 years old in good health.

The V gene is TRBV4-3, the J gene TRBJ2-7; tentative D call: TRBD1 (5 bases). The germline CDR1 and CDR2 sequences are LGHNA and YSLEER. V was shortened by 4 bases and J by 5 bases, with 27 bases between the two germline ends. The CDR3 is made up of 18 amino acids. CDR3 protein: CASSPQKRSTADVNEQYF. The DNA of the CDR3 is TGCGCCAGCAGCCCACAAAAGAGGTCGACAGCCGACGTAAACGAGCAGTACTTC.

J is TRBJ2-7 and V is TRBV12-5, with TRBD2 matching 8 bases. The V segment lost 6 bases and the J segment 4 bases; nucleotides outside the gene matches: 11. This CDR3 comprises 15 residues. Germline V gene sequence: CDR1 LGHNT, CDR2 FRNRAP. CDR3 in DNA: TGTGCTAGTGGCTTGACGGGGGGGGGCCTGTACGAGCAGTACTTC. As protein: CASGLTGGGLYEQYF.

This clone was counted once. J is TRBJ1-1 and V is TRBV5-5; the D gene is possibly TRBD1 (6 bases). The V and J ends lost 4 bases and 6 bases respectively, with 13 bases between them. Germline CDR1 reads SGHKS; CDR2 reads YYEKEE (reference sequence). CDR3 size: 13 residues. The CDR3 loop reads CASSRNRDPEAFF. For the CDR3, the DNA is TGTGCCAGCAGCAGGAACAGGGATCCTGAAGCTTTCTTT. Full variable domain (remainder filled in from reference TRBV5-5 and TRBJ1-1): DAGVTQSPTHLIKTRGQQVTLRCSPISGHKSVSWYQQVLGQGPQFIFQYYEKEERGRGNFPDRFSARQFPNYSSELNVNALLLGDSALYLCASSRNRDPEAFFGQGTRLTVV.

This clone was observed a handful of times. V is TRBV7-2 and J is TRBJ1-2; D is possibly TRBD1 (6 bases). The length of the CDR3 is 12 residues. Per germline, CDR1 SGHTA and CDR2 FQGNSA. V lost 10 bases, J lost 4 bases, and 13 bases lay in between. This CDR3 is CAIAGGAYGYTF. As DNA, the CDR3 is TGTGCCATCGCCGGGGGGGCCTATGGCTACACCTTC.